The 21 T cell receptor beta chains below were found in one sample sequenced in a study of human T cells and chemical hapten exposure (dated by TCRdb to the early 2020s). Sample time point, as interpreted from the label and publication: patch test 1, 2 weeks after DPC sensitization. The meaning of the sample's treatment or condition label: therapeutic diphenylcyclopropenone sensitization with weekly scalp DPC. Total RNA was isolated from unfractionated whole blood collected in Tempus Blood RNA tubes. Libraries were prepared through RACE. Sequencing instrument: NextSeq 500. TCRdb trimmed public reads at Q25 via fastp, called clones via MiXCR and kept in-frame beta chains. Records with the same CDR3 protein are collapsed into one entry carrying the most frequent genes and DNA. The sample includes about 52,000 distinct CDR3 sequences, with around 10% observed a single time. Approximately 2% of the sample goes to the ten largest clones.

The source material was whole blood, sampled in connection with sensitization to the hapten diphenylcyclopropenone (DPC). The receptor source for this set is a woman aged 40 to 50 with alopecia areata. Some clones in this sample may be carry-over from other donors' samples.

This clonotype has a count of ten or more. V usage is TRBV14 and J usage is TRBJ2-3; D remains ambiguous. Trimming removed 0 bases at V and 4 bases at J, with 5 bases between. CDR1 SGHDN and CDR2 FVKESK come from the germline V gene. CDR3 length equals 13 residues. CDR3 residues: CASSQDLADTQYF. CDR3 nucleotides: TGTGCCAGCAGCCAAGATTTAGCAGATACGCAGTATTTT.

This clonotype was recorded a few times. The gene calls are TRBV7-3 and TRBJ2-5; 7 bases are a match to TRBD2. Germline lookup yields CDR1 SGHTA and CDR2 FQGTGA. V lost 0 bases to trimming and J lost 7 bases; unmatched junction nucleotides: 8. The CDR3 totals 15 residues. The CDR3 here is CASSLTEASGGTQYF. In DNA form, the CDR3 reads TGTGCCAGCAGCTTAACCGAGGCTAGCGGAGGGACCCAGTACTTC.

This clonotype occurred a few times. V and J are TRBV29-1 and TRBJ2-2; no definite D call. This CDR3 is built from 13 residues. Germline assignment: CDR1 SQVTM and CDR2 ANQGSEA. Deletions cut 6 bases from V and 3 bases from J, with 11 bases between. This CDR3 is CSVMDLYTGELFF. CDR3 nucleotide sequence: TGCAGCGTAATGGACCTTTACACCGGGGAGCTGTTTTTT.

This clonotype was observed many times. The chain couples TRBV7-2 to TRBJ1-5; D is possibly TRBD1 (5 bases). This CDR3 is built from 14 residues. Trimming removed 3 bases at V and 3 bases at J, with 9 bases between. CDR1 is SGHTA, CDR2 FQGNSA, per germline. CDR3 nucleotide sequence: TGTGCCAGCAGCTTCCGACAGTTCAATCAGCCCCAGCATTTT. It specifies CASSFRQFNQPQHF.

This clonotype has ten or more counts. The chain combines TRBV6-2 or TRBV6-3 with TRBJ1-2, with a weak D call TRBD1 (6 bases). This CDR3 spans 13 amino acids. The germline V gene has CDR1 MNHEY and CDR2 SVGEGT. Between the trimmed V and J ends, which lost 10 bases and 11 bases, there was a span of 23 bases. CDR3: CATGDGGVQRYTF. In nucleotides, the CDR3 is TGTGCCACCGGGGACGGGGGCGTCCAGCGATACACCTTC.

This clonotype was counted once. The rearrangement uses TRBV12-5 and TRBJ2-2; perhaps TRBD1 as D (6 bases). This CDR3 has 14 residues. The germline gives CDR1 LGHNT, CDR2 FRNRAP. Trimming removed 9 bases at V and 7 bases at J, with 18 bases between. The DNA for the CDR3 is TGTGCTAGATCTCCTCACAGGGCAGGCGGGGAGCTGTTTTTT. This gives the protein CARSPHRAGGELFF.

This clonotype was counted only a few times. The chain employs TRBV11-2 and TRBJ2-5; the D call may be TRBD1 or TRBD2 (7 bases each). The V gene's germline CDR1 is SGHAT and CDR2 FQNNGV. Trimming stripped 5 bases from V and 7 bases from J, with 20 bases between. This CDR3 spans 15 amino acids. As DNA, the CDR3 is TGTGCCAGCAGCCCCCGACAGGGAGGGATCGGGACCCAGTACTTC. This gives the protein CASSPRQGGIGTQYF.

In this sample, this clonotype turned up a few times. The V gene is TRBV18, the J gene TRBJ1-1; TRBD1 matches 8 bases. The CDR3 spans 16 residues. Trimming cost V 6 bases and J 2 bases; bases outside gene matches: 11. Germline CDR1 is KGHSH and CDR2 is LQKENI. CDR3 DNA sequence: TGTGCCAGCTCCCTTGGGACAGGAGAACTCAACACTGAAGCTTTCTTT. Translation gives CASSLGTGELNTEAFF. The full variable domain, completed using reference TRBV18 and TRBJ1-1, is NAGVMQNPRHLVRRRGQEARLRCSPMKGHSHVYWYRQLPEEGLKFMVYLQKENIIDESGMPKERFSAEFPKEGPSILRIQQVVRGDSAAYFCASSLGTGELNTEAFFGQGTRLTVV.

The chain uses TRBV29-1 and TRBJ1-3; a weak D match, TRBD1 (5 bases). The germline V gene encodes CDR1 SQVTM and CDR2 ANQGSEA. CDR3 length: 12 residues. V was shortened by 4 bases and J by 4 bases, with 8 bases between the two germline ends. The CDR3 loop reads CSVAREGNTIYF. CDR3 DNA: TGCAGCGTTGCCAGGGAAGGAAACACCATATATTTT.

This clonotype was picked up a small number of times. The genes are TRBV18 and TRBJ1-4; D is uncertain. CDR1 is KGHSH and CDR2 is LQKENI in the germline V gene. This CDR3 comprises 15 residues. The V end was cut by 3 bases, the J end by 3 bases, with 11 bases between. As DNA, the CDR3 is TGTGCCAGCTCACCTGACACAGACCCTAATGAAAAACTGTTTTTT. Protein sequence: CASSPDTDPNEKLFF. Full variable domain (outside the CDR3, taken from reference TRBV18 and TRBJ1-4): NAGVMQNPRHLVRRRGQEARLRCSPMKGHSHVYWYRQLPEEGLKFMVYLQKENIIDESGMPKERFSAEFPKEGPSILRIQQVVRGDSAAYFCASSPDTDPNEKLFFGSGTQLSVL.

This clonotype was observed a few times. The chain joins TRBV5-6 to TRBJ1-1; 8 bases align to TRBD1. The trim removed 1 base at V and 2 bases at J, leaving 7 bases unmatched. The CDR3 spans 16 residues. The V gene's germline CDR1 is SGHDT and CDR2 YYEEEE. The CDR3 loop reads CASSLLRQGINTEAFF. DNA for the CDR3: TGTGCCAGCAGCTTGCTGAGACAGGGGATTAACACTGAAGCTTTCTTT.

This clonotype was seen at least ten times. The rearrangement uses TRBV24-1 and TRBJ2-2, with TRBD2 matching 10 bases. From germline, CDR1 is KGHDR and CDR2 SFDVKD. The V gene end was trimmed by 3 bases and the J gene end by 0 bases; junction bases not matched to a gene: 9. The CDR3 loop spans 19 amino acids. The CDR3 DNA follows: TGTGCCACCAGTGATATCTCCAGCGGGAGGGGCTCGAACACCGGGGAGCTGTTTTTT. It codes for CATSDISSGRGSNTGELFF.

This clonotype was detected only a few times. V gene TRBV25-1 combines with J gene TRBJ2-7; maybe TRBD1 (6 bases). The germline CDR1 and CDR2 sequences are MGHDK and SYGVNS. Between the trimmed V and J ends, which lost 5 bases and 5 bases, there was a span of 22 bases. There are 16 residues in the CDR3. In DNA, the CDR3 is TGTGCCAGCAGTCCAACTTGGGGCGGACAGTCCAACGAGCAGTACTTC. Translated: CASSPTWGGQSNEQYF.

This clonotype was counted many times. The CDR3 DNA is TGTGCCAGCAGTTACGAAGCCCACAGCACAGATACGCAGTATTTT. It yields the protein CASSYEAHSTDTQYF. This chain connects TRBV6-5 to TRBJ2-3; D is uncertain. The CDR3 contains 15 residues. Germline CDR1 is MNHEY and CDR2 is SVGAGI. Trimming stripped 2 bases from V and 0 bases from J, with 9 bases between.

This clonotype appeared a few times. J is TRBJ2-6 and V is TRBV20-1, with unresolved D. Trimming removed 1 base at V and 0 bases at J, with 4 bases between. CDR1 DFQATT and CDR2 SNEGSKA come from the germline V gene (reference sequence). This CDR3 has 14 residues. The CDR3 sequence: CSARVTSGANVLTF. CDR3 DNA sequence: TGCAGTGCTAGAGTTACCTCTGGGGCCAACGTCCTGACTTTC.

This clonotype was observed at least ten times. This chain links TRBV7-2 with TRBJ2-7; D perhaps matches TRBD1 (6 bases). Germline CDR1 is SGHTA and CDR2 is FQGNSA. The length of the CDR3 is 13 residues. Between the trimmed V and J ends, which lost 5 bases and 3 bases, there was a span of 11 bases. This CDR3 reads CASSPRTDYEQYF. The CDR3 bases are TGTGCCAGCAGCCCTCGGACAGACTACGAGCAGTACTTC.

This chain connects TRBV9 to TRBJ1-4; tentatively, D is TRBD1 (6 bases). The CDR3 has 17 residues. Trimming removed 3 bases at V and 1 base at J, with 16 bases between. Germline loops: CDR1 SGDLS, CDR2 YYNGEE. The CDR3 protein is CASSGDRLGGTNEKLFF. CDR3 in DNA: TGTGCCAGCAGCGGCGACAGGTTAGGGGGAACTAATGAAAAACTGTTTTTT.

Comment on this clonotype: Because the CDR3 is missing its conserved closing phenylalanine or tryptophan, this is likely a read error. The chain employs TRBV5-4 and TRBJ2-7; possibly TRBD1 or TRBD2 for D (5 bases each). CDR3 size: 15 residues. Trimming pared 5 bases from V and 3 bases from J, leaving 18 bases between. Germline CDR1 SGHNT, CDR2 YYREEE (reference sequence). The chain's CDR3 is CASSQGTVAIYEQYY. The CDR3 DNA reads as TGTGCCAGCAGTCAAGGGACGGTCGCTATCTACGAGCAGTACTAC.

This clonotype turned up a few times. The chain uses TRBV11-3 and TRBJ1-1, with D perhaps matching TRBD1 (6 bases). The CDR3 is made up of 14 amino acids. In germline, CDR1 is SGHNT, CDR2 YENEEA. V dropped 5 bases and J dropped 6 bases, with 16 bases sitting between them. CDR3 nucleotide sequence: TGTGCCAGCAGCCCCGGGCGGGGGGGCGCTGAAGCTTTCTTT. As protein: CASSPGRGGAEAFF.

CDR3: CATSRDLYTNTEAFF. Written as DNA, the CDR3 is TGTGCCACCAGCAGAGATCTATATACGAACACTGAAGCTTTCTTT. The chain couples TRBV15 to TRBJ1-1; D not certain. The CDR3 length is 15 residues. Trimming removed 0 bases from V and 1 base from J, with 9 bases in between. Looked up from germline, CDR1 is LNHNV and CDR2 is YYDKDF (reference sequence).

This clonotype appeared a few times. The chain couples TRBV3-1 to TRBJ1-3; D gene ambiguous. In germline, CDR1 is LGHDT, CDR2 YNNKEL (reference sequence). V was shortened by 2 bases and J by 4 bases, with 9 bases between the two germline ends. The CDR3 covers 14 residues. The DNA of the CDR3 is TGTGCCAGCAGCCAACGATCTGGGGGAAACACCATATATTTT. As protein: CASSQRSGGNTIYF.